This T cell receptor (beta chain) was retrieved from a study of shared clonotypes between healthy human individuals. Study-wide findings and caveats: Compared with clonotypes that all four donors shared, non-shared clonotypes had lower generation probabilities.

Terminally differentiated effector memory CD45RA+ cells were excluded by CCR7 positive selection of CD45RO-negative cells. Per the original methods: Junction-only immunoSEQ sequences carried no quality scores, so filtering differed. TCRdb keeps only in-frame clones here, not all; method: immunoSEQ multiplex PCR. V, J and clone size are taken as reported in that table, and D and trimming were inferred from the DNA itself. The data contain 1.5 million to 2.5 million clones, less than 95% of them singletons. The J segment lost 2 bases and the V segment lost 3 bases, leaving 8 bases of the junction unmatched. This CDR3 spans 17 amino acids. The germline gives CDR1 MDHEN, CDR2 SYDVKM. Comment on this clone: Its antigen is still unknown.

Sequencing was carried out using naive CD8+ T cells sorted from blood. This chain uses TRBV28 with TRBJ2-3; TRBD2 matches 10 bases. The sequence derives from a man aged 18 to 29 in good health. CDR3 protein: CASSFPGTSAITDTQYF. CDR3 DNA: TGTGCCAGCAGTTTCCCAGGGACTAGCGCCATCACAGATACGCAGTATTTT.